This T cell receptor beta chain was observed in a study of cytomegalovirus exposure and HLA in healthy donors. Study results and caveats: As a later analysis showed, a missense DCLRE1C variant was linked to trimming of TCR beta V- and J-genes.

The germline V gene encodes CDR1 MGHRA and CDR2 YSYEKL. This CDR3 is 13 amino acids long. V was cut by 2 bases and J by 0 bases, with 3 bases left in between. This clone was picked up a small number of times. Antigen: not known. PCR employed 60 Vbeta and 13 Jbeta primers. Some clones are missing from TCRdb's copy, which holds only in-frame ones; the method was immunoSEQ multiplex PCR. The data show 100,000 to 150,000 clones, approximately 81% seen once. This chain uses TRBV4-1 with TRBJ2-3, with D uncertain. The receptor comes from a man aged 18-30 years in good health and CMV-seronegative. Material for sequencing was PBMCs. The DNA of the CDR3 is TGCGCCAGCAGCCAAACTAGCACAGATACGCAGTATTTT. Protein: CASSQTSTDTQYF.